These 5 T cell receptor beta chains were all obtained from the same sample, sequenced in a study of T cell repertoires in cytomegalovirus infection. TCRdb re-called the reads with MiXCR, one entry per CDR3 protein. The sample holds 150,000 to 200,000 distinct CDR3 sequences, roughly 20% seen once. Sequenced: PBMCs. Receptors originate from a human donor in good health (CMV status not recorded). Some clones in this sample may be carry-over from other donors' samples.

In this sample, this clonotype turned up many times. CDR3 region: CASSFWGTGTEAFF. CDR3 DNA: TGTGCCAGCAGCTTTTGGGGCACGGGCACTGAAGCTTTCTTT. The chain employs TRBV7-2 and TRBJ1-1; tentative D call: TRBD1 (5 bases). Deletions cut 3 bases from V and 4 bases from J, with 12 bases between. Germline V gene data show CDR1 as SGHTA and CDR2 as FQGNSA. The CDR3 has 14 amino acids.

This clonotype was seen only once. One end of the junction is discordant with germline, which a read error may explain. The genes are TRBV6-5 and TRBJ2-1; either TRBD1 or TRBD2 may fit D (5 bases each). Germline loops: CDR1 MNHEY, CDR2 SVGAGI. CDR3 size: 13 residues. CDR3 sequence reads: CTSSPSGTGEQFF. The CDR3 nucleotides read TGTACCAGCAGTCCATCGGGGACGGGTGAGCAGTTCTTC.

This clonotype was found many times. The rearrangement links TRBV7-2 to TRBJ2-7; D uncertain. This CDR3 has 14 residues. CDR1 and CDR2 (germline): SGHTA, FQGNSA. V was cut by 5 bases and J by 2 bases, with 13 bases left in between. CDR3 amino acids: CASSPIQNTYEQYF. CDR3 bases: TGTGCCAGCAGCCCAATTCAGAATACCTACGAGCAGTACTTC. Variable domain in full (rest from reference TRBV7-2 and TRBJ2-7): GAGVSQSPSNKVTEKGKDVELRCDPISGHTALYWYRQSLGQGLEFLIYFQGNSAPDKSGLPSDRFSAERTGGSVSTLTIQRTQQEDSAVYLCASSPIQNTYEQYFGPGTRLTVT.

This clonotype was counted a few times. The genes are TRBV5-1 and TRBJ1-4; no reliable D call. Germline lookup yields CDR1 SGHRS and CDR2 YFSETQ. Trimming cost V 2 bases and J 0 bases, with 20 bases left between them. CDR3 length: 19 residues. CDR3 sequence (DNA): TGCGCCAGCAGCTTTTCCCCCGACGCCGTGAGGACAACTAATGAAAAACTGTTTTTT. Protein sequence: CASSFSPDAVRTTNEKLFF.

A few counts support this clonotype. The CDR3, as DNA: TGTGCCAGCAGCTTGGTAGAGGGCCGGGAGACCCAGTACTTC. Translation gives CASSLVEGRETQYF. The chain couples TRBV5-4 to TRBJ2-5, with D tentatively TRBD2 (5 bases). CDR1 is SGHNT, CDR2 YYREEE, per germline (reference sequence). V was trimmed by 0 bases and J by 5 bases, leaving 11 bases between them. The CDR3 extends over 14 amino acids.